The 28 T cell receptor beta chains listed next were all sequenced from one sample in a study of blood T cell repertoires in COVID-19. Only in-frame clones appear in the TCRdb table, and some are missing; sequencing was by immunoSEQ multiplex PCR. The sample lists about 190,000 clones, 70% to 90% seen once, with approximately 23% in the top ten. Sequencing was done on a sample of PBMCs or T cells enriched from blood (not recorded which). These receptors originate from a middle-aged woman in a cohort exposed to, infected with or recovered from COVID-19 (not recorded which).

The chain joins TRBV28 to TRBJ1-1, with 9 positions matching TRBD1. CDR3 length: 17 residues. The V gene end was trimmed by 6 bases and the J gene end by 1 base; junction bases not matched to a gene: 12. CDR1 MDHEN and CDR2 SYDVKM come from the germline V gene. CDR3 nucleotide sequence: TGTGCCAGCAGCTTACGGAATTCGGGACAGGGGAACACTGAAGCTTTCTTT. As protein: CASSLRNSGQGNTEAFF.

This clone was seen a single time. The chain couples TRBV5-5 to TRBJ1-5; D perhaps matches TRBD1 (6 bases). Trimming cost V 0 bases and J 4 bases, with 11 bases left between them. This CDR3 has 15 residues. The germline V gene has CDR1 SGHKS and CDR2 YYEKEE (reference sequence). The CDR3: CASSLDRVWNQPQHF. CDR3 nucleotide sequence: TGTGCCAGCAGCTTGGACAGGGTCTGGAATCAGCCCCAGCATTTT.

This clone was seen just once. The V call is TRBV11-3, the J call TRBJ1-1; 7 bases agree with TRBD1. V lost 5 bases to trimming and J lost 9 bases; unmatched junction nucleotides: 6. CDR3 size: 12 residues. The germline V gene encodes CDR1 SGHNT and CDR2 YENEEA. CDR3 DNA sequence: TGTGCCAGCAGCCCCGACAGGGAGAAAGCTTTCTTT. This codes for CASSPDREKAFF.

This chain connects TRBV7-9 to TRBJ1-4, with D possibly TRBD1 on 6 matching bases. The CDR3 totals 14 residues. Trimming stripped 7 bases from V and 7 bases from J, with 16 bases between. In germline, CDR1 is SEHNR, CDR2 FQNEAQ (reference sequence). The CDR3 coding sequence is TGTGCCAGCACTTCGGGAGGGGGTGGTGAAAAACTGTTTTTT. It translates to CASTSGGGGEKLFF.

This chain's CDR3 is CATRPLHF. CDR3 nucleotides: TGTGCCACCCGACCCCTCCACTTT. The chain uses TRBV24-1 and TRBJ1-6; D uncertain. Trimming left V 9 bases short and J 12 bases short, with 2 bases between. Germline CDR1 KGHDR, CDR2 SFDVKD. This CDR3 is 8 amino acids long.

The V and J genes are TRBV9 and TRBJ1-4; tentatively, D is TRBD1 (5 bases). Between the trimmed V and J ends, which lost 7 bases and 0 bases, there was a span of 13 bases. Germline loops: CDR1 SGDLS, CDR2 YYNGEE. This CDR3 is built from 15 residues. The CDR3 region has the DNA TGTGCCAGCGGGGCAGGGCCGACAACTAATGAAAAACTGTTTTTT. This sequence encodes CASGAGPTTNEKLFF.

This clone has a handful of counts. J is TRBJ1-1 and V is TRBV25-1, with TRBD1 as a possible D gene (5 bases). The germline CDR1 and CDR2 sequences are MGHDK and SYGVNS. The CDR3 covers 16 residues. With 4 bases removed from V and 0 bases from J, the gap between germline ends came to 15 bases. CDR3 in DNA: TGTGCCAGCAGTGCTGTAAGGGGACTAATGAACACTGAAGCTTTCTTT. Amino acid sequence: CASSAVRGLMNTEAFF.

The chain carries TRBV4-1 and TRBJ1-2, with 8 bases that match TRBD1. Germline V gene lookup returns CDR1 MGHRA and CDR2 YSYEKL. V trimming: 3 bases; J trimming: 3 bases; junction bases outside the gene matches: 3. This CDR3 is 14 amino acids long. The CDR3 loop is CASSHTTGDYGYTF. The CDR3 nucleotides read TGCGCCAGCAGCCATACGACAGGGGACTATGGCTACACCTTC.

J is TRBJ1-3 and V is TRBV19, with TRBD1 as a possible D gene (5 bases). This CDR3 contains 15 residues. Germline values: CDR1 LNHDA, CDR2 SQIVND (reference sequence). Trimming cost V 4 bases and J 5 bases, with 15 bases left between them. CDR3 coding DNA: TGTGCCAGTAGTACAGGGCCAGACCCGAGAAACACCATATATTTT. Translating gives CASSTGPDPRNTIYF.

The rearrangement joins TRBV7-9 to TRBJ2-1; 9 bases match TRBD2. V trimming: 5 bases; J trimming: 8 bases; junction bases outside the gene matches: 13. Germline CDR1 and CDR2: SEHNR and FQNEAQ (reference sequence). CDR3 length equals 16 residues. The CDR3 sequence: CASSVTSSGEGDEQFF. In nucleotides, the CDR3 is TGTGCCAGCAGCGTTACCTCTAGCGGGGAGGGCGATGAGCAGTTCTTC.

V gene TRBV7-9 combines with J gene TRBJ1-4, with D perhaps TRBD1 (5 bases). The V end was cut by 5 bases, the J end by 3 bases, with 13 bases between. The CDR3 extends over 15 amino acids. CDR1 SEHNR and CDR2 FQNEAQ come from the germline V gene (reference sequence). CDR3 loop: CASSRQGGANEKLFF. CDR3 DNA: TGTGCCAGCAGCCGGCAGGGAGGGGCTAATGAAAAACTGTTTTTT.

V gene TRBV6-5 combines with J gene TRBJ1-5, with 11 bases fitting TRBD1. Germline V gives CDR1 MNHEY, CDR2 SVGAGI. CDR3 length: 13 residues. J gave up 11 bases and V 5 bases, and 5 bases lay outside the gene matches. The CDR3: CASSTRDRGTQHF. The CDR3 DNA sequence: TGTGCCAGCAGTACTCGGGACAGGGGGACCCAGCATTTT.

V and J are TRBV7-9 and TRBJ2-5, with TRBD1 matching over 10 bases. The germline gives CDR1 SEHNR, CDR2 FQNEAQ (reference sequence). This CDR3 is 15 amino acids long. The J segment lost 2 bases and the V segment lost 5 bases, leaving 5 bases of the junction unmatched. CDR3 sequence reads: CASSPGQGRQETQYF. CDR3 nucleotides: TGTGCCAGCAGCCCGGGACAGGGGAGGCAAGAGACCCAGTACTTC.

The chain uses TRBV13 and TRBJ2-1, with 7 bases aligning to TRBD1. Germline trimming cut 1 base from V and 7 bases from J; bases unmatched to any gene: 1. Germline CDR1 PRHDT, CDR2 FYEKMQ (reference sequence). The CDR3 is 13 amino acids. CDR3 protein: CASSLAQGNEQFF. In DNA form, the CDR3 reads TGTGCCAGCAGCTTAGCACAGGGGAATGAGCAGTTCTTC.

The rearrangement uses TRBV7-9 and TRBJ2-5; D call uncertain. The germline V gene has CDR1 SEHNR and CDR2 FQNEAQ (reference sequence). V lost 1 base, J lost 4 bases, and 7 bases lay in between. This CDR3 has 13 amino acids. Here the CDR3 DNA reads TGTGCCAGCAGCTTAGGAACGAGAGAGACCCAGTACTTC. It codes for CASSLGTRETQYF. The full variable domain, its missing parts supplied by reference TRBV7-9 and TRBJ2-5, is DTGVSQNPRHKITKRGQNVTFRCDPISEHNRLYWYRQTLGQGPEFLTYFQNEAQLEKSRLLSDRFSAERPKGSFSTLEIQRTEQGDSAMYLCASSLGTRETQYFGPGTRLLVL.

With regard to this clone: Other DNA sequences from this sample encode an identical CDR3 as well. The chain recombines TRBV11-2 with TRBJ2-1; 13 nucleotides agree with TRBD2. The ends lost 1 base at V and 7 bases at J; junction bases unmatched: 1. The germline gives CDR1 SGHAT, CDR2 FQNNGV. CDR3 length equals 15 residues. CDR3 coding DNA: TGTGCCAGCAGCTTAGGACTAGCGGGAGGTAATGAGCAGTTCTTC. This encodes CASSLGLAGGNEQFF.

J is TRBJ2-1 and V is TRBV10-2; the match to TRBD1 covers 7 bases. This CDR3 spans 15 amino acids. V shed 2 bases, J shed 1 base, and the junction held 2 bases outside the gene matches. Germline CDR1 WSHSY, CDR2 SAAADI. CDR3 protein: CASSEPGQSYNEQFF. CDR3 in DNA: TGCGCCAGCAGTGAGCCGGGACAGTCCTACAATGAGCAGTTCTTC.

The CDR3 DNA reads TGTGCCAGTAGAGCAGGGGGGAACACTGAAGCTTTCTTT. It is translated as CASRAGGNTEAFF. This rearrangement joins TRBV19 to TRBJ1-1; 7 bases align to TRBD1. CDR3 size: 13 residues. V lost 6 bases and J lost 1; bases outside the gene matches: 2. From germline, CDR1 is LNHDA and CDR2 SQIVND (reference sequence).

The chain links TRBV29-1 to TRBJ1-1, with TRBD1 identical over 9 bases. V gave up 0 bases and J gave up 6 bases; unmatched junction bases: 8. Germline V gives CDR1 SQVTM, CDR2 ANQGSEA. There are 15 residues in the CDR3. The CDR3 sequence: CSVEERPQGAPEAFF. CDR3 bases: TGCAGCGTTGAAGAAAGGCCACAGGGGGCCCCTGAAGCTTTCTTT. Full variable domain (missing parts from reference TRBV29-1 and TRBJ1-1): SAVISQKPSRDICQRGTSLTIQCQVDSQVTMMFWYRQQPGQSLTLIATANQGSEATYESGFVIDKFPISRPNLTFSTLTVSNMSPEDSSIYLCSVEERPQGAPEAFFGQGTRLTVV.

This chain links TRBV7-9 with TRBJ2-3; 9 nucleotides line up with TRBD1. The trim removed 5 bases at V and 4 bases at J, leaving 10 bases unmatched. The V gene's germline CDR1 is SEHNR and CDR2 FQNEAQ (reference sequence). The CDR3 spans 16 residues. In DNA, the CDR3 is TGTGCCAGCAGCACCAACAGGGGGCTATTGGCAGATACGCAGTATTTT. Its translation is CASSTNRGLLADTQYF.

This clone is a singleton in its sample. V usage is TRBV28 and J usage is TRBJ2-7; 8 bases map to TRBD2. This CDR3 contains 14 residues. V shed 6 bases, J shed 6 bases, and the junction held 10 bases outside the gene matches. CDR1 MDHEN and CDR2 SYDVKM come from the germline V gene. CDR3 region: CASSSGTRGLEQYF. The CDR3 nucleotides read TGTGCCAGCAGCTCCGGGACTAGGGGCCTCGAGCAGTACTTC.

This sequence joins TRBV19 and TRBJ2-1, with D possibly TRBD2 on 6 matching bases. The CDR3 totals 15 residues. Germline lookup yields CDR1 LNHDA and CDR2 SQIVND (reference sequence). Trimming cost V 7 bases and J 1 base, with 14 bases left between them. Here the CDR3 reads CASTVLAGSYNEQFF. DNA for the CDR3: TGTGCCAGTACCGTACTAGCTGGGTCCTACAATGAGCAGTTCTTC.

The chain links TRBV13 to TRBJ2-3; D unresolved. Germline V gene sequence: CDR1 PRHDT, CDR2 FYEKMQ (reference sequence). The V end was cut by 5 bases, the J end by 0 bases, with 3 bases between. The CDR3 totals 12 residues. DNA for the CDR3: TGTGCCAGCAGCCAAAGCACAGATACGCAGTATTTT. It is translated as CASSQSTDTQYF.

The V and J genes are TRBV2 and TRBJ1-1, with D unresolved. V was clipped by 3 bases and J by 1 base, with 6 bases between them. The CDR3 runs to 13 residues. From germline, CDR1 is SNHLY and CDR2 FYNNEI. The CDR3 nucleotides read TGTGCCAGCAGTGAGGCGGGGAACACTGAAGCTTTCTTT. Protein product: CASSEAGNTEAFF. Complete variable domain (other parts from reference TRBV2 and TRBJ1-1): EPEVTQTPSHQVTQMGQEVILRCVPISNHLYFYWYRQILGQKVEFLVSFYNNEISEKSEIFDDQFSVERPDGSNFTLKIRSTKLEDSAMYFCASSEAGNTEAFFGQGTRLTVV.

This clone was seen more than once but under ten times. The chain recombines TRBV20-1 with TRBJ1-2, with 9 bases that match TRBD1. The germline V gene encodes CDR1 DFQATT and CDR2 SNEGSKA (reference sequence). The CDR3 is made up of 14 amino acids. J gave up 4 bases and V 3 bases, and 6 bases lay outside the gene matches. CDR3: CSASGDRAGYGYTF. CDR3 nucleotides: TGCAGTGCTAGTGGGGACAGGGCGGGCTATGGCTACACCTTC.

This chain's CDR3 is CASSLPRGGSSGNTIYF. In DNA, the CDR3 is TGTGCCAGCAGCTTACCACGGGGTGGCAGCTCTGGAAACACCATATATTTT. This chain uses TRBV7-9 with TRBJ1-3, with D unresolved. The V end was cut by 2 bases, the J end by 0 bases, with 14 bases between. The CDR3 consists of 17 residues. The V gene's germline CDR1 is SEHNR and CDR2 FQNEAQ (reference sequence).

The chain has TRBV2 and TRBJ2-1; 13 bases match TRBD2. In germline, CDR1 is SNHLY, CDR2 FYNNEI. The CDR3 extends over 15 amino acids. The V gene end was trimmed by 8 bases and the J gene end by 5 bases; junction bases not matched to a gene: 6. The CDR3 DNA reads TGTGCCAGCCCGACTAGCGGGGGGACAAACAATGAGCAGTTCTTC. Its translation is CASPTSGGTNNEQFF.

This sequence joins TRBV18 and TRBJ1-5; 9 bases match TRBD1. The germline gives CDR1 KGHSH, CDR2 LQKENI. CDR3 size: 15 residues. V lost 3 bases to trimming and J lost 4 bases; unmatched junction nucleotides: 4. CDR3 amino acids: CASSPGQGRNQPQHF. The CDR3, as DNA: TGTGCCAGCTCACCGGGACAGGGTCGAAATCAGCCCCAGCATTTT. Using reference TRBV18 and TRBJ1-5 for the parts outside the CDR3, the full variable domain is NAGVMQNPRHLVRRRGQEARLRCSPMKGHSHVYWYRQLPEEGLKFMVYLQKENIIDESGMPKERFSAEFPKEGPSILRIQQVVRGDSAAYFCASSPGQGRNQPQHFGDGTRLSIL.